This TCR beta chain comes out of a study of regulatory T cells in long-lasting Graves disease. Whole-study results and caveats: Researchers examined only peripheral blood and not thyroid tissue.

According to the study, TCR beta libraries were built with iRepertoire HTBI primers and CDR3-region Arm-PCR. TCRdb redid the calling of the multiplex PCR reads with MiXCR, one entry per CDR3 protein. The sample holds some 200,000 distinct CDR3 sequences; around 19% are singletons and the top ten take about 11%. The CDR3 length is 16 residues. V shed 4 bases, J shed 6 bases, and the junction held 11 bases outside the gene matches. The germline gives CDR1 SGHRS, CDR2 YFSETQ. Documented time point: newly diagnosed GD, antithyroid drugs for less than 3 months. RNA from PBMCs was the source of the TCR library. This clonotype was found many times. The antigen remains undetermined. This same sample was also part of a study on T cells in Graves' hyperthyroidism and ophthalmopathy. That source notes: Diagnoses used clinical symptoms, serum thyroxine and TRAb, thyroid ultrasound and orbital computed tomography.

This receptor was identified in a woman in her twenties or thirties with Graves disease. The chain is built from TRBV5-1 and TRBJ2-1; 9 bases line up with TRBD2. The starting material was peripheral blood mononuclear cells (PBMCs), obtained at new diagnosis, from a patient treated with antithyroid drugs. The CDR3 here is CASSPEAGGGVNEQFF. The CDR3 DNA sequence: TGCGCCAGCAGCCCTGAAGCGGGAGGAGGAGTCAATGAGCAGTTCTTC. The full variable domain, its missing parts supplied by reference TRBV5-1 and TRBJ2-1, is KAGVTQTPRYLIKTRGQQVTLSCSPISGHRSVSWYQQTPGQGLQFLFEYFSETQRNKGNFPGRFSGRQFSNSRSEMNVSTLELGDSALYLCASSPEAGGGVNEQFFGPGTRLTVL.